These T cell receptor beta chains were read from a single sample in a study of T cell repertoires in cytomegalovirus infection. These receptors have no identified antigens. TCRdb passed the reads through MiXCR, listing each CDR3 protein once. The sample records fewer than 1,000,000 distinct CDR3 sequences, approximately 31% being singletons. Here the sequenced sample was cultured CD8+ T cells from PBMCs, taken from culture after CMV antigen stimulation. The receptors come from a human donor in good health (CMV status not recorded). Some clones in this sample may be carry-over from other donors' samples. CDR3s include the opening cysteine and the closing phenylalanine or tryptophan. The D gene is left open where the match is weak. Clone size is stated in some rows and not others, as once, few, many or a class when expanded.

clone_size j_call v_call d_call cdr3_nt cdr3_aa
few TRBJ1-1 TRBV6-1 TRBD1 TGTGCCAGCACCGGGGACAGCCCGAACACTGAAGCTTTCTTT CASTGDSPNTEAFF
- TRBJ1-6 TRBV9 - TGTGTCAGCAGCCCCGGACAGTCCGGCTCCTATAATTCACCCCTCCACTTT CVSSPGQSGSYNSPLHF
- TRBJ2-2 TRBV2 - TGTGCCAGCAGTGCCTACCCCCGGGAAGCCGGGGAGCTGTTTTTT CASSAYPREAGELFF
- TRBJ2-5 TRBV19 - TGTGCCAGTAGTCTGCTTCCGGCGGACTTAAAGACCCAGTACTTC CASSLLPADLKTQYF
many TRBJ2-3 TRBV7-2 TRBD2 TGTGCCAGCAGCTACTCACGGGAGGGTTGGGATACGCAGTATTTT CASSYSREGWDTQYF
- TRBJ2-3 TRBV10-3 TRBD2 TGTGCCATCAGTGAGTCCGGGGGGGCCGCAGATACGCAGTATTTT CAISESGGAADTQYF
- TRBJ2-2 TRBV12-3/TRBV12-4 - TGTGCCAGCACCCTGATTGAAGCCGGGGAGCTGTTTTTT CASTLIEAGELFF
few TRBJ2-4 TRBV4-1 TRBD2 TGCGCCAGCAGCCAAGAGCGGGGGGGCCGAGACTCCAAAAACATTCAGTACTTC CASSQERGGRDSKNIQYF
- TRBJ2-1 TRBV18 - TGTGCCAGCTCAACCGGGACCGTCTCCTACAATGAGCAGTTCTTC CASSTGTVSYNEQFF
few TRBJ2-1 TRBV7-6 TRBD1 TGTGCCAGCAGCCCCCGGGACAGGGGAATAGGAAATGAGCAGTTCTTC CASSPRDRGIGNEQFF
- TRBJ2-3 TRBV9 - TGTGCCAGCACTCGCGACGGAACTAGCACAGATACGCAGTATTTT CASTRDGTSTDTQYF
few TRBJ2-1 TRBV5-4 - TGTGCCAGCAGCACGGAGGGGCTCCTTTACAATGAGCAGTTCTTC CASSTEGLLYNEQFF
few TRBJ1-1 TRBV15 - TGTGCCACCAGCCCCGACACGAACACTGAAGCTTTCTTT CATSPDTNTEAFF
- TRBJ2-5 TRBV7-6 - TGTGCCAGCAGCTTAGGACCGAGGGAGAAAGAGACCCAGTACTTC CASSLGPREKETQYF
- TRBJ2-7 TRBV7-6 TRBD1 TGTGCCAGCAGCGGCCGGACAGGTACCTACGAGCAGTACTTC CASSGRTGTYEQYF
few TRBJ1-2 TRBV27 - TGTGCCAGCAGTTCCCGGAACAGGGAGGAGAATGGCTACACCTTC CASSSRNREENGYTF
- TRBJ2-1 TRBV6-1 TRBD2 TGTGCCAGCAGTTACCCCCCCAAAGATCCTAGCGGGGGCCCATCCAATGAGCAGTTCTTC CASSYPPKDPSGGPSNEQFF
- TRBJ1-2 TRBV6-8 - TGTGCCAGCAGTTACTCGGAGGGAACCCTCGACTATGGCTACACCTTC CASSYSEGTLDYGYTF
few TRBJ1-4 TRBV6-1 - TGTGCCAGCAGTGAAATCAGGGGCTTAGCTGAAAAACTGTTTTTT CASSEIRGLAEKLFF
- TRBJ1-2 TRBV24-1 - TGTGCCACCAGTGATCGGACAGACCGCGGCTACACCTTC CATSDRTDRGYTF
- TRBJ2-1 TRBV6-5 - TGTGCCAGCAGTTACGGCTACCGATCTACAGATGAGCAGTTCTTC CASSYGYRSTDEQFF
few TRBJ2-7 TRBV14 TRBD1 TGTGCCAGCAGTCCCGGGACAGGGGTTCACGAGCAGTACTTC CASSPGTGVHEQYF
many TRBJ1-1 TRBV7-8 - TGTGCCAGCAGCTTAGCCGGAGGGGGATCAGAAGCTTTCTTT CASSLAGGGSEAFF
few TRBJ2-1 TRBV10-3 TRBD2 TGTGCCATCAGTGAGAGTAGCGGGGACTTCTACAATGAGCAGTTCTTC CAISESSGDFYNEQFF
few TRBJ1-4 TRBV7-2 - TGTGCCAGCAGCTCAAGACCCGCAACTAATGAAAAACTGTTTTTT CASSSRPATNEKLFF
few TRBJ2-7 TRBV4-2 TRBD1 TGTGCCAGCAGCCAGGGACAGGGGCACTACGAGCAGTACTTC CASSQGQGHYEQYF
- TRBJ2-7 TRBV6-1 TRBD1 TGTGCCAGCACTCGGACAGGGGGATACGAGCAGTACTTC CASTRTGGYEQYF
- TRBJ2-7 TRBV25-1 TRBD2 TGTGCCAGTCTAGCGGCAACCTACGAGCAGTACTTC CASLAATYEQYF
- TRBJ2-7 TRBV27 - TGTGCCAGCAGCTTTACAGGGTTCTACGAGCAGTACTTC CASSFTGFYEQYF
- TRBJ1-1 TRBV4-2 - TGTGCCAGCAGCCAGGACCTGGGGGGCTCGCGAGAAGCTTTCTTT CASSQDLGGSREAFF
few TRBJ2-1 TRBV11-2 TRBD1 TGTGCCAGCAGCTTAGGGCGGACAGGGGGCATACGTGGTGAGCAGTTCTTC CASSLGRTGGIRGEQFF
few TRBJ1-1 TRBV6-2/TRBV6-3 - TGTGCCAGCAGTTACCCCAGGGACATTCTGAACACTGAAGCTTTCTTT CASSYPRDILNTEAFF
few TRBJ1-4 TRBV6-2/TRBV6-3 TRBD1 TGTGCCAGCAGCCGGGACAGCTTTAATGAAAAACTGTTTTTT CASSRDSFNEKLFF
- TRBJ2-3 TRBV4-1 - TGCGCCAGCAGCCAAGATCCCTGGGGGTCCTCAGATACGCAGTATTTT CASSQDPWGSSDTQYF
- TRBJ2-1 TRBV13 - TGTGCCAGCAGCACCCTATTAGGGGGGTACAATGAGCAGTTCTTC CASSTLLGGYNEQFF
few TRBJ2-4 TRBV4-1 - TGCGCCAGCAGCCAAGGGGTTTTAGCCAAAAACATTCAGTACTTC CASSQGVLAKNIQYF
- TRBJ1-6 TRBV12-3/TRBV12-4 - TGTGCCAGCAGTTTTGGGAATAATTCACCCCTCCACTTT CASSFGNNSPLHF
- TRBJ1-1 TRBV5-6 - TGTGCTAGCACCCTACAGGAGAAAAACACTGAAGCTTTCTTT CASTLQEKNTEAFF
- TRBJ1-2 TRBV20-1 TRBD1 TGCAGTGCTAGAGATCGTGGACAGGACATCTATGGCTACACCTTC CSARDRGQDIYGYTF
many TRBJ2-1 TRBV7-9 - TGTGCCAGCAGCTTGGGCCGGGGGAGCTCCTACAATGAGCAGTTCTTC CASSLGRGSSYNEQFF
few TRBJ2-5 TRBV6-2/TRBV6-3 - TGTGCCAGCAGCCGCGGGACAGAAGAAGGGGAGACCCAGTACTTC CASSRGTEEGETQYF
- TRBJ1-2 TRBV7-9 - TGTGCCAGCGGCGTCGGGGCCCACTATGGCTACACCTTC CASGVGAHYGYTF
- TRBJ2-1 TRBV2 - TGTGCCAGCAGTGAGAAGCCCCCCGCTAGCCTGGTGGGCAATGAGCAGTTCTTC CASSEKPPASLVGNEQFF
- TRBJ1-5 TRBV28 - TGTGCCAGCAGTTTAGGGGGTGGTGAGCCCCAGCATTTT CASSLGGGEPQHF
few TRBJ1-4 TRBV6-6 TRBD1 TGTGCCAGCAGGACCCGGGACAGGGTAAATGAAAAACTGTTTTTT CASRTRDRVNEKLFF
few TRBJ1-6 TRBV7-6 TRBD1 TGTGCCAGCAGCTGGGGGACAGGGGGTTCACCCCTCCACTTT CASSWGTGGSPLHF
few TRBJ2-3 TRBV12-3/TRBV12-4 TRBD2 TGTGCCAGCAGTCGACCGGGCTTTAGCGGGGGGGGGCGGGTTACGCAGTATTTT CASSRPGFSGGGRVTQYF